This T cell receptor (beta chain) emerged from a study of T cells in Graves' hyperthyroidism and ophthalmopathy. This clonotype was counted ten times or more. What it recognizes is unknown. Every diagnosis used clinical symptoms, serum thyroxine and TRAb, thyroid ultrasound and orbital computed tomography. Broader study findings: The model anticipated ophthalmopathy a median about six months pre-onset.

Amplification of TCR beta CDR3 regions was performed using RNA transcripts as template. The HTBI primer set was used in a first-round RT-PCR of the TCR CDR3. TCRdb reprocessed the multiplex PCR reads with MiXCR, giving one entry per CDR3 protein. The data contain 530,000 or so distinct CDR3 sequences, over 15% of them singletons. V lost 3 bases to trimming and J lost 0 bases; unmatched junction nucleotides: 2. The CDR3 contains 15 residues. Germline values: CDR1 SGHTA, CDR2 FQGNSA. This sequence originates from a woman younger than 35 with Graves' ophthalmopathy. The chain carries TRBV7-2 and TRBJ1-3; 7 nucleotides align to TRBD1. Source material: blood. The CDR3 spells CASSFGQVSGNTIYF. The CDR3, as DNA: TGTGCCAGCAGCTTTGGACAGGTCTCTGGAAACACCATATATTTT.